Listed here are 7 T cell receptor beta chains from one sample, sequenced in a study of CD8+CD57+ T cells in acquired aplastic anemia. Patients chosen for sequencing had CD8+CD57+ cells that had expanded, as shown by flow cytometry. Profiling of TCR beta VDJ combinations and CDR3 sequences used genomic DNA as template. TCRdb fed the reads into MiXCR, producing one record per CDR3 protein. Of 310,000 or so distinct CDR3 sequences in the sample, 56% were seen once. Sequences were obtained from sorted CD4+, CD8+, or CD8+CD57+ T cells (not recorded which) from PBMCs. These receptors all stem from a human donor with aplastic anemia.

The rearrangement joins TRBV7-2 to TRBJ1-6; tentatively, D is TRBD1 (5 bases). Looked up from germline, CDR1 is SGHTA and CDR2 is FQGNSA. Trimming shortened V by 1 base and J by 6 bases, and 10 bases separated the two germline ends. The CDR3 consists of 15 residues. The chain's CDR3 is CASSLEPGPNSPLHF. The CDR3 nucleotides read TGTGCCAGCAGCTTAGAACCAGGGCCTAATTCACCCCTCCACTTT.

V gene TRBV18 combines with J gene TRBJ1-2, with 8 nucleotides matching TRBD1. V trimming: 4 bases; J trimming: 2 bases; junction bases outside the gene matches: 3. Germline V gives CDR1 KGHSH, CDR2 LQKENI. The CDR3 totals 14 residues. This CDR3 is CASSHQGANYGYTF. CDR3 DNA sequence: TGTGCCAGCTCACATCAGGGGGCGAACTATGGCTACACCTTC. Complete variable domain (other parts from reference TRBV18 and TRBJ1-2): NAGVMQNPRHLVRRRGQEARLRCSPMKGHSHVYWYRQLPEEGLKFMVYLQKENIIDESGMPKERFSAEFPKEGPSILRIQQVVRGDSAAYFCASSHQGANYGYTFGSGTRLTVV.

The rearrangement uses TRBV5-1 and TRBJ1-1; the D is unclear. The CDR3 contains 13 residues. CDR1 is SGHRS, CDR2 YFSETQ, per germline. V was pared by 4 bases and J by 5 bases, with 12 bases between. The CDR3 sequence: CASSPMPQTEAFF. The CDR3 nucleotides read TGCGCCAGCAGCCCGATGCCCCAGACTGAAGCTTTCTTT.

This clonotype was found many times. The genes are TRBV5-1 and TRBJ2-2; possibly TRBD2 for D (6 bases). The CDR3 covers 16 residues. Trimming cost V 2 bases and J 0 bases, with 11 bases left between them. CDR1 SGHRS and CDR2 YFSETQ come from the germline V gene. The CDR3 loop reads CASSFTSSANTGELFF. DNA of the CDR3: TGCGCCAGCAGCTTTACTAGCAGCGCGAACACCGGGGAGCTGTTTTTT.

This clonotype was observed at least ten times. The J gene is TRBJ1-1, the V gene TRBV20-1, with 7 bases fitting TRBD1. V lost 5 bases to trimming and J lost 6 bases; unmatched junction nucleotides: 6. The germline V gene has CDR1 DFQATT and CDR2 SNEGSKA (reference sequence). The CDR3 sequence is 12 residues long. The DNA of the CDR3 is TGCAGTGCTTTGGGGGACAGTCCTGAAGCTTTCTTT. Amino acid sequence: CSALGDSPEAFF.

This clonotype was seen a few times. At one boundary the junction diverges from the germline segment, which might be a read error. J is TRBJ2-5 and V is TRBV10-3; 9 bases fit TRBD2. The CDR3 covers 13 residues. Germline CDR1 ENHRY, CDR2 SYGVKD. The CDR3 DNA sequence: TGTGCCAGCAGTTTACTAGCGGGAGAGACCCAGTACTTC. This sequence encodes CASSLLAGETQYF.

As for this clonotype: Relative to the germline gene, one junction end is altered; a read error may explain this. The chain links TRBV7-8 to TRBJ2-5; 7 bases match TRBD2. The CDR3 is made up of 16 amino acids. CDR1 and CDR2 (germline): SGHVS, FQNEAQ. The CDR3 region is CASSLGVGLEQETPYF. CDR3 nucleotides: TGTGCCAGCAGCTTAGGAGTTGGACTAGAGCAAGAGACCCCGTACTTC.